This T cell receptor beta chain was obtained from a study of radiotherapy plus CTLA-4 blockade in lung cancer. Study-level findings and limits: How blood T cell clones changed early, along with interferon-beta, reportedly forecast response best. There was expansion of tumor-derived TCR clones in blood after radiotherapy plus ipilimumab.

Profiling relied on immunoSEQ multiplex PCR, and the TCRdb table lists in-frame clones only, not all of them. The table has about 110,000 clones, approximately 87% seen once. On this clone: Its antigen is not identified.

V dropped 5 bases and J dropped 1; count of bases not matched to a gene: 11. The CDR3 runs to 16 residues. Germline V gives CDR1 KGHSH, CDR2 LQKENI. The receptor was derived from a human donor with non-small cell lung cancer that progressed on radiotherapy plus ipilimumab. Some clones in this sample may be carry-over from other donors' samples. The chain couples TRBV18 to TRBJ2-7; 7 positions match TRBD1. Sample: peripheral blood, taken from a patient treated with radiotherapy plus ipilimumab. The CDR3 here is CASSVGQPSASYEQYF. The CDR3 nucleotides read TGTGCCAGCTCAGTGGGACAGCCGAGTGCTTCCTACGAGCAGTACTTC.